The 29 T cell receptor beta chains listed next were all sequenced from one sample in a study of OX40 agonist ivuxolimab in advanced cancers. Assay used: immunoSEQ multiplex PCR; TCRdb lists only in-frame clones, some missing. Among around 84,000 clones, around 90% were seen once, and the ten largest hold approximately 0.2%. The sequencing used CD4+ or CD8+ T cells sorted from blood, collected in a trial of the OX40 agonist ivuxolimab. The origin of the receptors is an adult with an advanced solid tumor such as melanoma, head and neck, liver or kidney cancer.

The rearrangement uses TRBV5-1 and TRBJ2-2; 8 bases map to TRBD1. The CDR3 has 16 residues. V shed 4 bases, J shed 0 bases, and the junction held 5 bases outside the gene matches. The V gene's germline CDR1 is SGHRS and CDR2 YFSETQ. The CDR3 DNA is TGCGCCAGCAGCACTTTGACAGGGGCGAACACCGGGGAGCTGTTTTTT. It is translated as CASSTLTGANTGELFF.

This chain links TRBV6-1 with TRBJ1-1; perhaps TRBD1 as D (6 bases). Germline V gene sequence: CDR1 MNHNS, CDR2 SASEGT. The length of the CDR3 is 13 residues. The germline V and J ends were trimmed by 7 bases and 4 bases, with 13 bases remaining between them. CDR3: CASTESGATEAFF. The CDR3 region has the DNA TGTGCCAGCACCGAATCGGGGGCCACTGAAGCTTTCTTT.

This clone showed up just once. The CDR3 bases are TGTGCCAGCAGTAGGGGCAACAAGGAAGGCTACACCTTC. Amino acid sequence: CASSRGNKEGYTF. The V call is TRBV2, the J call TRBJ1-2; tentatively, D is TRBD1 (5 bases). CDR1 and CDR2 (germline): SNHLY, FYNNEI. CDR3 length: 13 amino acids. With 5 bases removed from V and 8 bases from J, the gap between germline ends came to 15 bases.

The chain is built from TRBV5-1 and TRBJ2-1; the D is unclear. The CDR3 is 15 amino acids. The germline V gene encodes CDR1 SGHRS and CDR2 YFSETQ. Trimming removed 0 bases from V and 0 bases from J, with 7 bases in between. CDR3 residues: CASSLDTSSYNEQFF. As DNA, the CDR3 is TGCGCCAGCAGCTTGGACACGAGCTCCTACAATGAGCAGTTCTTC.

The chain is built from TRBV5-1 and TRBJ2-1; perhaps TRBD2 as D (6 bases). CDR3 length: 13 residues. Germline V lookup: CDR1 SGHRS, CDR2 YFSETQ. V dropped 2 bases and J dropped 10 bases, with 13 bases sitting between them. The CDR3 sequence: CASSFVTSQEQFF. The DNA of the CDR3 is TGCGCCAGCAGCTTCGTAACTAGCCAAGAGCAGTTCTTC.

The CDR3 DNA is TGTGCCAGCAGTGGGGTGGGACAGGGGATTGGTCAGCCCCAGCATTTT. Translating gives CASSGVGQGIGQPQHF. This chain joins TRBV2 and TRBJ1-5; TRBD1 agrees at 10 bases. Germline lookup yields CDR1 SNHLY and CDR2 FYNNEI. Unmatched junction bases numbered 9, after V lost 4 bases and J lost 6 bases. The CDR3 has 16 residues. Together with reference TRBV2 and TRBJ1-5, the CDR3 gives the full variable domain: EPEVTQTPSHQVTQMGQEVILRCVPISNHLYFYWYRQILGQKVEFLVSFYNNEISEKSEIFDDQFSVERPDGSNFTLKIRSTKLEDSAMYFCASSGVGQGIGQPQHFGDGTRLSIL.

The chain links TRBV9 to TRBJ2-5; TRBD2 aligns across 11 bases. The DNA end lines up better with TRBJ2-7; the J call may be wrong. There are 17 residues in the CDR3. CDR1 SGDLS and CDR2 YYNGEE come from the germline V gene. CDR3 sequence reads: CASSVGIPSGRTYEQYF. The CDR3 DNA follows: TGTGCCAGCAGCGTAGGCATCCCTAGCGGGAGGACCTACGAGCAGTACTTC.

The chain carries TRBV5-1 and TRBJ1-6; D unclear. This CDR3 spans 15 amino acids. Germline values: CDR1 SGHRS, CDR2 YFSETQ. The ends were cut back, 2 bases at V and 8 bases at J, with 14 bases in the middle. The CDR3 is CASSLGTADDSPLHF. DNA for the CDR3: TGCGCCAGCAGCTTAGGCACGGCGGACGATTCACCCCTCCACTTT.

CDR3 protein: CACQGDRRAGELFF. CDR3 bases: TGTGCCTGCCAGGGGGATCGAAGGGCCGGGGAGCTGTTTTTT. The genes are TRBV30 and TRBJ2-2; 7 bases align to TRBD1. The V gene end was trimmed by 6 bases and the J gene end by 6 bases; junction bases not matched to a gene: 10. CDR3 size: 14 residues. Germline CDR1 and CDR2: GTSNPN and SVGIG (reference sequence).

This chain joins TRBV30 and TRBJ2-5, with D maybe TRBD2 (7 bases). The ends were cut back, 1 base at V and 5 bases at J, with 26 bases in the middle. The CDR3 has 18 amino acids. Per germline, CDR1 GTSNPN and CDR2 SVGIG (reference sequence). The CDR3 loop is CAWSGIAWGGRLRETQYF. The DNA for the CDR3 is TGTGCCTGGAGTGGAATAGCATGGGGGGGGCGATTAAGGGAGACCCAGTACTTC.

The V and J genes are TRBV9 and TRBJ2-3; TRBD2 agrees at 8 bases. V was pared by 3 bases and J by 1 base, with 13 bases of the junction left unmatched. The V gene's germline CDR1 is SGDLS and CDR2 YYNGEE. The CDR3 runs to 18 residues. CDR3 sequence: CASSAFLGTRGGTDTQYF. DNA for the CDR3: TGTGCCAGCAGCGCATTTCTCGGGACTAGAGGGGGCACAGATACGCAGTATTTT.

CDR3 coding DNA: TGCAGCGCCAAAGAACAGGGCAGTGCTGGAAACACCATATATTTT. Its translation: CSAKEQGSAGNTIYF. The chain combines TRBV29-1 with TRBJ1-3; perhaps TRBD1 as D (6 bases). There are 15 residues in the CDR3. From germline, CDR1 is SQVTM and CDR2 ANQGSEA. The ends were cut back, 7 bases at V and 2 bases at J, with 18 bases in the middle. Filled out from reference TRBV29-1 and TRBJ1-3, the complete variable domain reads SAVISQKPSRDICQRGTSLTIQCQVDSQVTMMFWYRQQPGQSLTLIATANQGSEATYESGFVIDKFPISRPNLTFSTLTVSNMSPEDSSIYLCSAKEQGSAGNTIYFGEGSWLTVV.

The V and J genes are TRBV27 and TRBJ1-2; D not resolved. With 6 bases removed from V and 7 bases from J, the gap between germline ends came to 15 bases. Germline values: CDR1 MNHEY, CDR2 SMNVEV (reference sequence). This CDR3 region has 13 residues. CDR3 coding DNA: TGTGCCAGCAGATTCGCAGGATTAGGTGGCTACACCTTC. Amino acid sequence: CASRFAGLGGYTF.

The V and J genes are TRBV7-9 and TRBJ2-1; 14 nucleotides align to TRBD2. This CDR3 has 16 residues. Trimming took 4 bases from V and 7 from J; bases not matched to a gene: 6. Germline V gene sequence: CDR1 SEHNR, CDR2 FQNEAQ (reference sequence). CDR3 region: CASSSPGLAGANEQFF. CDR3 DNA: TGTGCCAGCAGCTCCCCGGGACTAGCGGGAGCGAATGAGCAGTTCTTC. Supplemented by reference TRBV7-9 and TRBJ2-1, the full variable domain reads DTGVSQNPRHKITKRGQNVTFRCDPISEHNRLYWYRQTLGQGPEFLTYFQNEAQLEKSRLLSDRFSAERPKGSFSTLEIQRTEQGDSAMYLCASSSPGLAGANEQFFGPGTRLTVL.

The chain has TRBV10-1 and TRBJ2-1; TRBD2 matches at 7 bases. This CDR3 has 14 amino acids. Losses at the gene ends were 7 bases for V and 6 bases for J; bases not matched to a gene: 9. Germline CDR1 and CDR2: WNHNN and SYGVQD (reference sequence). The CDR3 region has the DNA TGCGCCAGCAACCGGGGCGGGAGTACCAATGAGCAGTTCTTC. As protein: CASNRGGSTNEQFF.

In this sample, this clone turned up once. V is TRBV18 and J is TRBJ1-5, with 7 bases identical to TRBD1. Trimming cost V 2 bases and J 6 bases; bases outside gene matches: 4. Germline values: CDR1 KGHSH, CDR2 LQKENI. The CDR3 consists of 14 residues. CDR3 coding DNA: TGTGCCAGCTCACCAGACAGACAGGGTCAGCCCCAGCATTTT. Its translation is CASSPDRQGQPQHF.

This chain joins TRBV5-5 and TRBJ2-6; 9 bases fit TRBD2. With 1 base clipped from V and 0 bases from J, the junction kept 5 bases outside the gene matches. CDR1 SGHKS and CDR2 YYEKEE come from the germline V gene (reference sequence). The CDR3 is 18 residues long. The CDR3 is CASSLRLAGISGANVLTF. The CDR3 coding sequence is TGTGCCAGCAGCTTGCGGCTAGCGGGGATCTCTGGGGCCAACGTCCTGACTTTC.

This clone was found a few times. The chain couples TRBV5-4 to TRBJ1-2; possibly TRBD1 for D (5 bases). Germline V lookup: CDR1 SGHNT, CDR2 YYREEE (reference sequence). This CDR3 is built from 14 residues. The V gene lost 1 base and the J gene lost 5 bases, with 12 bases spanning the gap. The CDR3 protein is CASSLIGRTYGYTF. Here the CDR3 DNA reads TGTGCCAGCAGCTTGATAGGGAGGACATATGGCTACACCTTC.

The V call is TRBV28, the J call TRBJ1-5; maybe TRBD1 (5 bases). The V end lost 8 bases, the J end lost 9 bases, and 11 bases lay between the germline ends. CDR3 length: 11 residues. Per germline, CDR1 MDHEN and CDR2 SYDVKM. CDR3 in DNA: TGTGCCAGCGGAGGGGAGGGGCCCCAGCATTTT. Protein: CASGGEGPQHF.

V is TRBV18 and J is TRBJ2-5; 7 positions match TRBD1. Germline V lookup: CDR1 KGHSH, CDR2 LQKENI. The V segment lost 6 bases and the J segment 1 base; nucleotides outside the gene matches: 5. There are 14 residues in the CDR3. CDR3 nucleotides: TGTGCCAGCTCTCAGGGGGTGGCCCAAGAGACCCAGTACTTC. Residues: CASSQGVAQETQYF.

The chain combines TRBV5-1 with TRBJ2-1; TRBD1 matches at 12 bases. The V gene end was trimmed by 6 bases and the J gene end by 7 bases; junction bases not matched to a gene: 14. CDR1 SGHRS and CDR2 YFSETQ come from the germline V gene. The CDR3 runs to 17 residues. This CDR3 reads CASTTITGTGGRNEQFF. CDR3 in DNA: TGCGCCAGCACCACAATAACCGGGACAGGGGGCAGAAATGAGCAGTTCTTC.

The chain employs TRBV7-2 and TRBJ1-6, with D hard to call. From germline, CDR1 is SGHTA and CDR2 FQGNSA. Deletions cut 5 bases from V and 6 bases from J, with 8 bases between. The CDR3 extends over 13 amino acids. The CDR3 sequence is CASSVIVNSPLHF. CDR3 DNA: TGTGCCAGCAGCGTCATCGTTAATTCACCCCTCCACTTT.

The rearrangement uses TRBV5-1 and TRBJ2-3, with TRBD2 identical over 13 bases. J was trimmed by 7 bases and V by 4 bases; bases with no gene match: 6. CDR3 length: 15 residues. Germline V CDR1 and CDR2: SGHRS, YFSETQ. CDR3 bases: TGCGCCAGCAGCGTGGGGACTAGCGGGACTAATACGCAGTATTTT. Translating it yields CASSVGTSGTNTQYF.

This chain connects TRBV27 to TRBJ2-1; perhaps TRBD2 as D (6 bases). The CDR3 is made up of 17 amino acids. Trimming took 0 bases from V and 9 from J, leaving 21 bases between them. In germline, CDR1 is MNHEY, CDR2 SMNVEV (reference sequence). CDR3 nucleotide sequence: TGTGCCAGCAGTTTATCTATTCGGGCAGACGGAGCGGGTGAGCAGTTCTTC. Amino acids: CASSLSIRADGAGEQFF.

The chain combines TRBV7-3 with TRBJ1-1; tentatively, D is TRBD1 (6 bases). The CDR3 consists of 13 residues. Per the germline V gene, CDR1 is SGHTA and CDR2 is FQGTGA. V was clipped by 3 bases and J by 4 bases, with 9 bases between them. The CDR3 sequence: CASSFGRGTEAFF. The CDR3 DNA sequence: TGTGCCAGCAGCTTCGGCAGGGGCACTGAAGCTTTCTTT.

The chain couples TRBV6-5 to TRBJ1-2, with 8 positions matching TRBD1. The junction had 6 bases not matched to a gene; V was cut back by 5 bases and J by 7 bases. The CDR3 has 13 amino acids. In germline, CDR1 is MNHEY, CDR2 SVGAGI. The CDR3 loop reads CASSRDRGVGYTF. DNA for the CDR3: TGTGCCAGCAGTCGCGACAGGGGTGTTGGCTACACCTTC.

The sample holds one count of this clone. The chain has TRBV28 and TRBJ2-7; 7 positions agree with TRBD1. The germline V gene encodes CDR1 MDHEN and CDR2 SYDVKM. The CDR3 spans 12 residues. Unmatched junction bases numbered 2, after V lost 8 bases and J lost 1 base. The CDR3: CASRTGSYEQYF. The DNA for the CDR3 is TGTGCCAGCCGGACAGGTTCCTACGAGCAGTACTTC.

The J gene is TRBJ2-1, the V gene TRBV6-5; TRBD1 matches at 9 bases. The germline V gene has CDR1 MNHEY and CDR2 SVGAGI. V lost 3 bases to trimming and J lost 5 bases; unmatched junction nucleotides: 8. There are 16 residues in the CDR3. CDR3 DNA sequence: TGTGCCAGCAGTTATACCGGGACAGGGACGGACAATGAGCAGTTCTTC. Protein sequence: CASSYTGTGTDNEQFF.

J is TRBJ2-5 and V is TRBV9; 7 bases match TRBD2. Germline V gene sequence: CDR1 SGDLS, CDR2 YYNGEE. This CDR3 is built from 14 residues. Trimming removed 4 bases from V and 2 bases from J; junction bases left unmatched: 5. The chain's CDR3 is CASSPRGWQETQYF. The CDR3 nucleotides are TGTGCCAGCAGCCCGCGGGGGTGGCAAGAGACCCAGTACTTC.